The 16 T cell receptor beta chains reported below all come from one sample, sequenced in a study of shared clonotypes between healthy human individuals. TCRdb keeps only in-frame clones here, not all; method: immunoSEQ multiplex PCR. This sample has some 2,500,000 clones; 93% occur once, and the top ten carry 0.36%. The material sequenced was naive CD4+ T cells from PBMCs. Subset described: CD45RA+ positively selected. The receptors originated from a man between 18 and 29 years old in good health. Some clones in this sample may be carry-over from other donors' samples.

J is TRBJ2-1 and V is TRBV5-1; D not certain. The germline V and J ends were trimmed by 4 bases and 0 bases, with 11 bases remaining between them. This CDR3 has 15 amino acids. The V gene's germline CDR1 is SGHRS and CDR2 YFSETQ. CDR3 in DNA: TGCGCCAGCAGCGATAGCATAAGCTCCTACAATGAGCAGTTCTTC. This translates into CASSDSISSYNEQFF.

The J gene is TRBJ2-2, the V gene TRBV7-2; 10 positions match TRBD2. After removal of 1 base from V and 7 bases from J, the junction contained 9 bases not matched to a gene. This CDR3 has 17 residues. Germline V gene sequence: CDR1 SGHTA, CDR2 FQGNSA. The CDR3: CASSLEGLAGVVGELFF. The CDR3 nucleotides are TGTGCCAGCAGCTTAGAAGGGCTAGCGGGAGTAGTCGGGGAGCTGTTTTTT.

This chain joins TRBV27 and TRBJ2-1; TRBD2 matches 7 bases. After removal of 2 bases from V and 2 bases from J, the junction contained 9 bases not matched to a gene. Germline CDR1 is MNHEY and CDR2 is SMNVEV (reference sequence). The CDR3 has 17 residues. The CDR3 sequence: CASSLLGQGGTYNEQFF. The CDR3 bases are TGTGCCAGCAGTTTACTGGGTCAGGGAGGGACCTACAATGAGCAGTTCTTC.

The chain has TRBV4-1 and TRBJ1-1; perhaps TRBD1 as D (5 bases). In germline, CDR1 is MGHRA, CDR2 YSYEKL. The CDR3 sequence is 16 residues long. V lost 4 bases to trimming and J lost 1 base, with 16 bases between them. The CDR3 nucleotides are TGCGCCAGCAGCCTGAATACCGGGGCCCCGAACACTGAAGCTTTCTTT. Translation gives CASSLNTGAPNTEAFF.

The V gene is TRBV11-2, the J gene TRBJ2-7; D possibly corresponds to TRBD2 (6 bases). Looked up from germline, CDR1 is SGHAT and CDR2 is FQNNGV. The CDR3 is 14 amino acids. V was clipped by 2 bases and J by 6 bases, with 14 bases between them. The CDR3 spells CASSLSGSDFEQYF. Here the CDR3 DNA reads TGTGCCAGCAGCTTATCCGGGAGTGATTTCGAGCAGTACTTC.

This clone is a singleton in its sample. The chain recombines TRBV2 with TRBJ1-3; no clear D gene. With 6 bases removed from V and 0 bases from J, the gap between germline ends came to 15 bases. This CDR3 contains 16 residues. The V gene's germline CDR1 is SNHLY and CDR2 FYNNEI. The CDR3 region is CASRRATTTSGNTIYF. CDR3 in DNA: TGTGCCAGCAGGCGCGCTACCACAACCTCTGGAAACACCATATATTTT.

This chain joins TRBV6-1 and TRBJ2-6; D remains unclear. Germline V CDR1 and CDR2: MNHNS, SASEGT. V was cut by 6 bases and J by 3 bases, with 9 bases left in between. There are 14 residues in the CDR3. Here the CDR3 reads CASRAPGGANVLTF. CDR3 DNA: TGTGCCAGCAGGGCCCCGGGTGGGGCCAACGTCCTGACTTTC.

The CDR3 is CASSARAGSTYEQYF. The CDR3 DNA follows: TGTGCCAGCAGCGCCCGGGCAGGGAGCACCTACGAGCAGTACTTC. The chain has TRBV7-8 and TRBJ2-7, with D tentatively TRBD1 or TRBD2 (5 bases each). CDR1 and CDR2 (germline): SGHVS, FQNEAQ. The CDR3 is 15 amino acids. The V end lost 5 bases, the J end lost 2 bases, and 16 bases lay between the germline ends.

As DNA, the CDR3 is TGTGCCAGTAGTACACCGGGACTAGGGAAATACGAGCAGTACTTC. Translating it yields CASSTPGLGKYEQYF. The rearrangement links TRBV19 to TRBJ2-7, with TRBD2 identical over 8 bases. Germline trimming cut 4 bases from V and 4 bases from J; bases unmatched to any gene: 9. The germline V gene encodes CDR1 LNHDA and CDR2 SQIVND (reference sequence). The CDR3 spans 15 residues. The whole variable domain, remainder taken from reference TRBV19 and TRBJ2-7, is DGGITQSPKYLFRKEGQNVTLSCEQNLNHDAMYWYRQDPGQGLRLIYYSQIVNDFQKGDIAEGYSVSREKKESFPLTVTSAQKNPTAFYLCASSTPGLGKYEQYFGPGTRLTVT.

Regarding this clone: Other DNA variants within this sample encode the same CDR3. The J gene is TRBJ2-7, the V gene TRBV5-1; D ambiguous. Trimming left V 0 bases short and J 3 bases short, with 7 bases between. CDR1 and CDR2 from the germline V gene are SGHRS and YFSETQ. The CDR3 is 13 residues long. The CDR3 is CASSLATDYEQYF. CDR3 bases: TGCGCCAGCAGCTTGGCGACCGACTACGAGCAGTACTTC.

This clone occurred a few times. This chain links TRBV28 with TRBJ1-5, with D unclear. Germline V lookup: CDR1 MDHEN, CDR2 SYDVKM. V dropped 7 bases and J dropped 7 bases, with 11 bases sitting between them. The CDR3 has 12 amino acids. The CDR3 DNA reads TGTGCCAGCACCCCATCGAGGCAGCCCCAGCATTTT. Translating gives CASTPSRQPQHF.

The chain joins TRBV6-1 to TRBJ1-2; D gene ambiguous. V lost 8 bases and J 3 bases, leaving 10 bases between the germline ends. Looked up from germline, CDR1 is MNHNS and CDR2 is SASEGT. The CDR3 has 12 amino acids. The CDR3: CASERYHYGYTF. The CDR3 region has the DNA TGTGCCAGCGAAAGGTACCACTATGGCTACACCTTC.

V is TRBV2 and J is TRBJ1-1, with D maybe TRBD1 (5 bases). This CDR3 is 12 amino acids long. CDR1 SNHLY and CDR2 FYNNEI come from the germline V gene. V was cut by 5 bases and J by 4 bases, with 8 bases left in between. CDR3 DNA sequence: TGTGCCAGCAGTATGGGGGGCACTGAAGCTTTCTTT. Its translation is CASSMGGTEAFF.

The rearrangement links TRBV11-2 to TRBJ2-3; 7 positions match TRBD1. This CDR3 contains 17 residues. V dropped 4 bases and J dropped 5; count of bases not matched to a gene: 15. Germline V CDR1 and CDR2: SGHAT, FQNNGV. DNA for the CDR3: TGTGCCAGCAGCTCCCCCGAAGGGACAGCGTGGGGAGATACGCAGTATTTT. This encodes CASSSPEGTAWGDTQYF. The full variable domain, its missing parts supplied by reference TRBV11-2 and TRBJ2-3, is EAGVAQSPRYKIIEKRQSVAFWCNPISGHATLYWYQQILGQGPKLLIQFQNNGVVDDSQLPKDRFSAERLKGVDSTLKIQPAKLEDSAVYLCASSSPEGTAWGDTQYFGPGTRLTVL.

The chain couples TRBV7-3 to TRBJ2-1, with TRBD2 matching over 14 bases. V dropped 5 bases and J dropped 7; count of bases not matched to a gene: 7. From germline, CDR1 is SGHTA and CDR2 FQGTGA. The CDR3 consists of 16 residues. CDR3 coding DNA: TGTGCCAGCAGCCTCCGGACTAGCGGGAGGCATAATGAGCAGTTCTTC. Its protein product is CASSLRTSGRHNEQFF. Combining the CDR3 with reference TRBV7-3 and TRBJ2-1 gives the whole variable domain GAGVSQTPSNKVTEKGKYVELRCDPISGHTALYWYRQSLGQGPEFLIYFQGTGAADDSGLPNDRFFAVRPEGSVSTLKIQRTERGDSAVYLCASSLRTSGRHNEQFFGPGTRLTVL.

V is TRBV15 and J is TRBJ2-1, with 8 bases aligning to TRBD1. Germline lookup yields CDR1 LNHNV and CDR2 YYDKDF (reference sequence). V lost 1 base to trimming and J lost 13 bases; unmatched junction nucleotides: 3. The CDR3 spans 12 residues. For the CDR3, the DNA is TGTGCCACCAGCAGAGGTGGACAGGGCCAGTTCTTC. Its protein is CATSRGGQGQFF. The full variable domain, in which reference TRBV15 and TRBJ2-1 provide the parts outside the CDR3, is DAMVIQNPRYQVTQFGKPVTLSCSQTLNHNVMYWYQQKSSQAPKLLFHYYDKDFNNEADTPDNFQSRRPNTSFCFLDIRSPGLGDTAMYLCATSRGGQGQFFGPGTRLTVL.